Below, 8 T cell receptor beta chains from the same sample are listed, as sequenced in a study of cytomegalovirus exposure and HLA in healthy donors. Vbeta (60) and Jbeta (13) primers were used in the PCR. Repertoires were generated with immunoSEQ multiplex PCR, while TCRdb's copy carries only in-frame clones and drops some. The sample contains about 160,000 clones, roughly three quarters of which appear only once. Sequencing was performed on PBMCs. The receptors were sampled from a man in his sixties in good health and CMV-seronegative.

The table lists this clone with a count of one. This chain connects TRBV28 to TRBJ1-2; 7 positions match TRBD1. The germline V gene encodes CDR1 MDHEN and CDR2 SYDVKM. The V segment lost 2 bases and the J segment 5 bases; nucleotides outside the gene matches: 5. This CDR3 region has 14 residues. For the CDR3, the DNA is TGTGCCAGCAGTTTAGTAGACAGGGTTTATGGCTACACCTTC. Its protein product is CASSLVDRVYGYTF.

V gene TRBV28 combines with J gene TRBJ2-3; 8 nucleotides match TRBD2. The CDR3 is 15 residues long. CDR1 and CDR2 (germline): MDHEN, SYDVKM. The J segment lost 10 bases and the V segment lost 3 bases, leaving 12 bases of the junction unmatched. The CDR3 is CASSLSGRAGRAQYF. The CDR3 nucleotides are TGTGCCAGCAGTTTGAGTGGGAGGGCCGGGAGGGCGCAGTATTTT.

This chain uses TRBV28 with TRBJ2-6, with D uncertain. The length of the CDR3 is 15 residues. The V end lost 3 bases, the J end lost 0 bases, and 6 bases lay between the germline ends. Germline V gene lookup returns CDR1 MDHEN and CDR2 SYDVKM. The chain's CDR3 is CASSFRRSGANVLTF. The CDR3 DNA reads TGTGCCAGCAGTTTTCGTCGCTCTGGGGCCAACGTCCTGACTTTC.

This clone has just one count. This chain uses TRBV5-1 with TRBJ2-7, with 13 bases lining up with TRBD2. Trimming took 4 bases from V and 7 from J; bases not matched to a gene: 20. This CDR3 region has 19 residues. From germline, CDR1 is SGHRS and CDR2 YFSETQ. CDR3 residues: CASSRTVARTSGSSREQYF. The CDR3 DNA follows: TGCGCCAGCAGCCGGACAGTCGCCAGGACTAGCGGGAGCTCACGGGAGCAGTACTTC.

This clone was seen only a few times. The chain employs TRBV7-7 and TRBJ2-7, with 8 bases fitting TRBD2. This CDR3 has 13 residues. Germline values: CDR1 SSHAT, CDR2 FNYEAQ (reference sequence). With V trimmed by 6 bases and J by 2 bases, 3 bases remained unmatched. This chain's CDR3 is CASSISGTYEQYF. The DNA of the CDR3 is TGTGCCAGCAGTATTAGCGGGACCTACGAGCAGTACTTC.

The sample holds a few counts of this clone. This CDR3 reads CASRPGGGDYGYTF. The CDR3 nucleotides are TGTGCCAGCCGACCCGGTGGGGGCGACTATGGCTACACCTTC. The V and J genes are TRBV2 and TRBJ1-2; D may be TRBD1 (6 bases). V was shortened by 8 bases and J by 3 bases, with 16 bases between the two germline ends. The CDR3 consists of 14 residues. Germline assignment: CDR1 SNHLY and CDR2 FYNNEI.

The rearrangement links TRBV6-5 to TRBJ2-7, with a tentative D call TRBD2 (6 bases). Trimming stripped 0 bases from V and 2 bases from J, with 8 bases between. The CDR3 runs 14 residues. Germline lookup yields CDR1 MNHEY and CDR2 SVGAGI. The CDR3 nucleotides are TGTGCCAGCAGTTACTCGCGGGAAACCTACGAGCAGTACTTC. Its protein product is CASSYSRETYEQYF.

The genes are TRBV4-1 and TRBJ1-4; 8 nucleotides align to TRBD1. Per the germline V gene, CDR1 is MGHRA and CDR2 is YSYEKL. The ends lost 3 bases at V and 6 bases at J; junction bases unmatched: 24. This CDR3 spans 21 amino acids. CDR3: CASSQGPQTSRSGQAHEKLFF. In DNA, the CDR3 is TGCGCCAGCAGCCAGGGCCCGCAAACATCAAGGTCGGGACAGGCTCATGAAAAACTGTTTTTT.